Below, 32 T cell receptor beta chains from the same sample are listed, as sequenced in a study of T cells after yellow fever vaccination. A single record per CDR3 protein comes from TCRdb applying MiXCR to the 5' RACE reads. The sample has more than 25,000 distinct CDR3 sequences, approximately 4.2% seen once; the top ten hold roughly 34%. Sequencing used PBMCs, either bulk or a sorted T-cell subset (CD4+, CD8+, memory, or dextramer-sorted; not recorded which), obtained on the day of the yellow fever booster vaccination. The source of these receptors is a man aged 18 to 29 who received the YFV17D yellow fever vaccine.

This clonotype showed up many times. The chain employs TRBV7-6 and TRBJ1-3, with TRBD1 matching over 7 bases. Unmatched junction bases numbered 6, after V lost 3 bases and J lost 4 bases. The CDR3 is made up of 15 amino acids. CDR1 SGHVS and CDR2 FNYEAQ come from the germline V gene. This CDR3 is CASSFTGTEGNTIYF. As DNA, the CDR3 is TGTGCCAGCAGCTTTACCGGGACAGAGGGAAACACCATATATTTT.

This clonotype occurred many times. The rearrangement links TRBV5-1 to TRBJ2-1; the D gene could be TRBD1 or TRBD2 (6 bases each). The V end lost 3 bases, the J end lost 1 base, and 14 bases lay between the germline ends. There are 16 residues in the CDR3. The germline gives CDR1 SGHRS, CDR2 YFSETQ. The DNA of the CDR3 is TGCGCCAGCAGCTGGGGGGAAGGGGGATCCTACAATGAGCAGTTCTTC. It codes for CASSWGEGGSYNEQFF.

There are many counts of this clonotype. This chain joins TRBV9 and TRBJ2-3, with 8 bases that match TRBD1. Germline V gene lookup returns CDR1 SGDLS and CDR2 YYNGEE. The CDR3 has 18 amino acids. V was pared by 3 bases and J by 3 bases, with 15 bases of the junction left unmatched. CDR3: CASSAGLLGRGQTDTQYF. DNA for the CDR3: TGTGCCAGCAGCGCAGGTCTCCTCGGCAGGGGGCAAACAGATACGCAGTATTTT.

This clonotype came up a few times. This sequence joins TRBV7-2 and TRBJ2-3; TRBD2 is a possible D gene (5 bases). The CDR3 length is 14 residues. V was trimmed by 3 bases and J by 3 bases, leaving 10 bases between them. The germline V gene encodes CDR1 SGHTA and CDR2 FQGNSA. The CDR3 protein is CASSFQRSTDTQYF. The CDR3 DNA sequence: TGTGCCAGCAGCTTCCAGCGGAGTACAGATACGCAGTATTTT.

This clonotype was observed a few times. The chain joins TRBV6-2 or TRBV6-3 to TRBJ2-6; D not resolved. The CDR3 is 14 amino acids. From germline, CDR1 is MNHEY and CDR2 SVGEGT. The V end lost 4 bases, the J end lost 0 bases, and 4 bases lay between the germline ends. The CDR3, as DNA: TGTGCCAGCAGTTGGGACTCTGGGGCCAACGTCCTGACTTTC. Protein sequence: CASSWDSGANVLTF.

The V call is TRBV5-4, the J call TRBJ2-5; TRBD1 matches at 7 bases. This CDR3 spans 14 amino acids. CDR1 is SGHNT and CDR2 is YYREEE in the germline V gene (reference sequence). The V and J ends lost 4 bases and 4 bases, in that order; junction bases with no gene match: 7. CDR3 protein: CASSRQGAVETQYF. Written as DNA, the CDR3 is TGTGCCAGCAGCAGACAGGGAGCGGTAGAGACCCAGTACTTC.

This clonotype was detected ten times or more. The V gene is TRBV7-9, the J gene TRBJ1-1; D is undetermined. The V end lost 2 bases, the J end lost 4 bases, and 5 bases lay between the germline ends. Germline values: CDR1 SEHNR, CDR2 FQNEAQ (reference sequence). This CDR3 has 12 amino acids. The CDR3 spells CASSLQATEAFF. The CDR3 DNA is TGTGCCAGCAGCTTACAGGCCACTGAAGCTTTCTTT.

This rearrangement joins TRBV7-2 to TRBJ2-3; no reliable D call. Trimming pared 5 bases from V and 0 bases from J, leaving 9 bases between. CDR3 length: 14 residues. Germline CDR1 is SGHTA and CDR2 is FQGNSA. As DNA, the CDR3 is TGTGCCAGCAGCGTCACGGACAGCACAGATACGCAGTATTTT. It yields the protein CASSVTDSTDTQYF.

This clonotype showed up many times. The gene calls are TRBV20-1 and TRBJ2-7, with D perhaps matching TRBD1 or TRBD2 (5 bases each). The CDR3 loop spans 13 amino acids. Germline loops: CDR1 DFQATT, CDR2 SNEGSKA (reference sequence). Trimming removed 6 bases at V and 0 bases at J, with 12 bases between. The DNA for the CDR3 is TGCAGTGCCGGCAGGGACCCCTCCTACGAGCAGTACTTC. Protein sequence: CSAGRDPSYEQYF.

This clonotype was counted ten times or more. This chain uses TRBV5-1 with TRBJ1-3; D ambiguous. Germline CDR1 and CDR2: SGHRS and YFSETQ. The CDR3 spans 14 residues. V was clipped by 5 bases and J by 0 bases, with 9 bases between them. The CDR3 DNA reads TGCGCCAGCAGGCTGGACGTCTCTGGAAACACCATATATTTT. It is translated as CASRLDVSGNTIYF.

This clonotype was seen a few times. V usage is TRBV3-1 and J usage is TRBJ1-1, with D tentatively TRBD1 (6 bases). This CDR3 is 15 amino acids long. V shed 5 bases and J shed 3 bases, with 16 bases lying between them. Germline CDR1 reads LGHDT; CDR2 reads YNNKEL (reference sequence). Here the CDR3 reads CASSTGRAPDTEAFF. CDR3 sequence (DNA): TGTGCCAGCAGCACAGGGAGGGCCCCGGACACTGAAGCTTTCTTT.

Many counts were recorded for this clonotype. The CDR3 DNA reads as TGTGCCAGCACTCAGCTAGCAGTCGGGGAGCTGTTTTTT. It yields the protein CASTQLAVGELFF. This chain uses TRBV6-5 with TRBJ2-2, with D perhaps TRBD2 (5 bases). The germline V gene has CDR1 MNHEY and CDR2 SVGAGI. The CDR3 runs to 13 residues. Between the trimmed V and J ends, which lost 7 bases and 7 bases, there was a span of 13 bases.

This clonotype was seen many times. CDR3 in amino acids: CASSSRAIMNTEAFF. CDR3 nucleotide sequence: TGTGCCAGCAGCTCCCGGGCCATCATGAACACTGAAGCTTTCTTT. This chain uses TRBV5-6 with TRBJ1-1, with D unclear. The V and J ends lost 3 bases and 0 bases respectively, with 12 bases between them. Germline CDR1 and CDR2: SGHDT and YYEEEE. The CDR3 extends over 15 amino acids.

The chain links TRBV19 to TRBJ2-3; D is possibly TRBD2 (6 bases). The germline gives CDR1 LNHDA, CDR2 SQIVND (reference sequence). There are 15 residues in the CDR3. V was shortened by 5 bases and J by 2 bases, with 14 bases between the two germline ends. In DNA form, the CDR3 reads TGTGCCAGTAGTCGGCGGGGAACACCCACAGATACGCAGTATTTT. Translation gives CASSRRGTPTDTQYF.

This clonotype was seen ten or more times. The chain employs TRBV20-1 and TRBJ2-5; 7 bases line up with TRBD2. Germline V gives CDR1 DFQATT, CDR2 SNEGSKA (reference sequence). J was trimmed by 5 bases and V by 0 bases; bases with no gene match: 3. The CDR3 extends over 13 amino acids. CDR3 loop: CSARDGRRETQYF. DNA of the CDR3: TGCAGTGCTAGAGACGGGAGGAGGGAGACCCAGTACTTC.

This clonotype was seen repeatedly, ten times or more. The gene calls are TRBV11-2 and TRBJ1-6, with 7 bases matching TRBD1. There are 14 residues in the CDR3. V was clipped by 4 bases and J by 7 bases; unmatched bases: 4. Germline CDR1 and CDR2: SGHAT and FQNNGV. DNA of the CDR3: TGTGCCAGCAGCTCACCCAGGGGGAATTCACCCCTCCACTTT. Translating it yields CASSSPRGNSPLHF.

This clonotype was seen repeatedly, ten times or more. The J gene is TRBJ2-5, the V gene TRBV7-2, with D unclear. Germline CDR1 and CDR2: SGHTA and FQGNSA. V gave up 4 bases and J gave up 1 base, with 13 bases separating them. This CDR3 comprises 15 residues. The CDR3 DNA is TGTGCCAGCAGCTCCTGGATGACTTCCCAAGAGACCCAGTACTTC. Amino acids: CASSSWMTSQETQYF. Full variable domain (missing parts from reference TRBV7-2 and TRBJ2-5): GAGVSQSPSNKVTEKGKDVELRCDPISGHTALYWYRQSLGQGLEFLIYFQGNSAPDKSGLPSDRFSAERTGGSVSTLTIQRTQQEDSAVYLCASSSWMTSQETQYFGPGTRLLVL.

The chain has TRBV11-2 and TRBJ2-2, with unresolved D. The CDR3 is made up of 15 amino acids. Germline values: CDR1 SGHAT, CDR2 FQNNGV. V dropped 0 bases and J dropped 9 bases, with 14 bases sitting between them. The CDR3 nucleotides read TGTGCCAGCAGCTTAGATTTAACAGTCGACCGGGAGCTGTTTTTT. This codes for CASSLDLTVDRELFF.

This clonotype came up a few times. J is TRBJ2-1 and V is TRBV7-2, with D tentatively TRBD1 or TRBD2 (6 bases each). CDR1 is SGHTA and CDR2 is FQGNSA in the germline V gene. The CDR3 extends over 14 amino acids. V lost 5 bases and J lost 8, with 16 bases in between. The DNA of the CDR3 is TGTGCCAGCAGCCCCCCGGGGGCGGGCTATGAGCAGTTCTTC. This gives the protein CASSPPGAGYEQFF.

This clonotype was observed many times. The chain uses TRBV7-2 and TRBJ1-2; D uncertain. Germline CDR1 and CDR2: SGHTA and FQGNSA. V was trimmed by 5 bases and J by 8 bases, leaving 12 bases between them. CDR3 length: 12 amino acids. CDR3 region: CASSLQTIGYTF. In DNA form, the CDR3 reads TGTGCCAGCAGCCTTCAGACAATAGGCTACACCTTC.

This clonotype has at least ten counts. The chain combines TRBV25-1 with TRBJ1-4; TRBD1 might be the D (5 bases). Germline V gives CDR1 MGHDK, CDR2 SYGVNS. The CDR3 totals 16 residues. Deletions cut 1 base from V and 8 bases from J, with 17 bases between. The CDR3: CASSESPAGIGEKLFF. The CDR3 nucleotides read TGTGCCAGCAGTGAATCCCCGGCAGGGATCGGAGAAAAACTGTTTTTT.

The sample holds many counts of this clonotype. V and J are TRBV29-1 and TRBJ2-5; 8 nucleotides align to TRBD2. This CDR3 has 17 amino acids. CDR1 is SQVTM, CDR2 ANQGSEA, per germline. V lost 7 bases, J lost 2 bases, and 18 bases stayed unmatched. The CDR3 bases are TGCAGCGGTCGGGGGGGTGGCGGGGCGGTACGACAAGAGACCCAGTACTTC. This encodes CSGRGGGGAVRQETQYF.

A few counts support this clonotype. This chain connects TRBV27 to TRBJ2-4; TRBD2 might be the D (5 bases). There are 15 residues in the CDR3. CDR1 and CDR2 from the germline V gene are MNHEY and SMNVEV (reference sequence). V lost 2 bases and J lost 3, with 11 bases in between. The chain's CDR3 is CASSLTSGSKNIQYF. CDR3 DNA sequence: TGTGCCAGCAGTTTAACCTCTGGGAGCAAAAACATTCAGTACTTC.

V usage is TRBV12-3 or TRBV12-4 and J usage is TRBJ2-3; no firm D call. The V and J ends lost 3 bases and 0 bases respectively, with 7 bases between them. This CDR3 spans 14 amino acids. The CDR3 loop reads CASSFSASTDTQYF. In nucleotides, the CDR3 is TGTGCCAGCAGTTTTAGTGCAAGCACAGATACGCAGTATTTT.

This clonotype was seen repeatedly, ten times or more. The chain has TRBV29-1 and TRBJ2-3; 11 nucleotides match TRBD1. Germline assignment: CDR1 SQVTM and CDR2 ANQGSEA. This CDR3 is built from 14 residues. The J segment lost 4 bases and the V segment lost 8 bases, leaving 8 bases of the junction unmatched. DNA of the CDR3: TGCAGCTCAACCGGGACAGGGGGGGCAGATACGCAGTATTTT. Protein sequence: CSSTGTGGADTQYF.

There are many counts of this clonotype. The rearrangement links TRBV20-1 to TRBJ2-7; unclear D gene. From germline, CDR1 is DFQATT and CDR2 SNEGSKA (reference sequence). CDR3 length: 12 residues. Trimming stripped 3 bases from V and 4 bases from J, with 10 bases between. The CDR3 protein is CSASDGRYEQYV. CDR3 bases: TGCAGTGCTAGCGACGGCCGATACGAGCAGTACGTC.

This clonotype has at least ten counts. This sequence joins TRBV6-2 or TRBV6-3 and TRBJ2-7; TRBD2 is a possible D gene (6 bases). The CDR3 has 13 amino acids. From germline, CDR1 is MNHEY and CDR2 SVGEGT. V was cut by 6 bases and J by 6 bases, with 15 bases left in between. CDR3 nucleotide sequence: TGTGCCAGCAGCCTCGGAGGGGCCGTCGAGCAGTACGTC. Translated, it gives CASSLGGAVEQYV.

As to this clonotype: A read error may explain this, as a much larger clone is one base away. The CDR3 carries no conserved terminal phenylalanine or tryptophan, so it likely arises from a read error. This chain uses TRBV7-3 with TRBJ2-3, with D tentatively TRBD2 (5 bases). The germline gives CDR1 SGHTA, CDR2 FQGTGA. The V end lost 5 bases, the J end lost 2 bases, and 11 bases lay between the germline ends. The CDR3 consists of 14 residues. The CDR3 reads CASSPMRVTDTQYS. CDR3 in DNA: TGTGCCAGCAGCCCGATGAGGGTCACAGATACGCAGTATTCT.

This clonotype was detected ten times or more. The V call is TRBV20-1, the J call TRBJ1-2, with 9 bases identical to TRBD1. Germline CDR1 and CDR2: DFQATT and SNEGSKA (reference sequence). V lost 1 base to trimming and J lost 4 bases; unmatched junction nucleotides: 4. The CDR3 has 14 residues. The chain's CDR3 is CSARGQGGVYGYTF. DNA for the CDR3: TGCAGTGCTAGAGGACAGGGGGGGGTCTATGGCTACACCTTC.

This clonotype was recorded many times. The CDR3 sequence: CASSFGRVTNTGELFF. The DNA for the CDR3 is TGTGCCAGCAGTTTTGGTAGGGTTACGAACACCGGGGAGCTGTTTTTT. The chain employs TRBV12-3 or TRBV12-4 and TRBJ2-2; D unclear. This CDR3 comprises 16 residues. Trimming left V 3 bases short and J 0 bases short, with 11 bases between.

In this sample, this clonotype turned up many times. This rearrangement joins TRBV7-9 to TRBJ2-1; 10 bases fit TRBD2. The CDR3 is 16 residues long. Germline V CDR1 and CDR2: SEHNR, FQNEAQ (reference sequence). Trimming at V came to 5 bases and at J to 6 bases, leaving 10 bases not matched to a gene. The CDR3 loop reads CASSTPRGTSANEQFF. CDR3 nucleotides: TGTGCCAGCAGCACCCCCCGGGGGACTAGCGCCAATGAGCAGTTCTTC.

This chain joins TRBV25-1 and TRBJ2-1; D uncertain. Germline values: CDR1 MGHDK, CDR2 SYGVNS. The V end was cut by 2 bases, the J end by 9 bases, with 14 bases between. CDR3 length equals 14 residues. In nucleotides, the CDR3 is TGTGCCAGCAGTGAACTAGGTCCGTCCGGTGAGCAGTTCTTC. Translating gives CASSELGPSGEQFF.